These 14 T cell receptor beta chains were all obtained from the same sample, sequenced in a study of blood T cell repertoires in COVID-19. Method: immunoSEQ multiplex PCR; TCRdb's copy keeps in-frame clones and lacks some. The table includes hundreds of thousands of clones, around 89% detected once. The sequenced material came from PBMCs or T cells enriched from blood (not recorded which). These TCRs come from a man aged 25-45 years who had recovered from COVID-19.

This clone was seen a handful of times. The genes are TRBV5-1 and TRBJ2-3; 7 bases line up with TRBD2. The CDR3 length is 15 residues. Germline CDR1 is SGHRS and CDR2 is YFSETQ. V lost 4 bases, J lost 4 bases, and 9 bases stayed unmatched. CDR3 sequence reads: CASSVAGVRPDTQYF. The DNA of the CDR3 is TGCGCCAGCAGCGTTGCGGGAGTTCGACCAGATACGCAGTATTTT.

The gene calls are TRBV2 and TRBJ1-3; D ambiguous. Trimming left V 2 bases short and J 3 bases short, with 5 bases between. CDR3 length: 13 amino acids. Germline loops: CDR1 SNHLY, CDR2 FYNNEI. The CDR3 DNA reads TGTGCCAGCAGTGAAATGCGTGGAAACACCATATATTTT. It translates to CASSEMRGNTIYF. The full variable domain, in which reference TRBV2 and TRBJ1-3 provide the parts outside the CDR3, is EPEVTQTPSHQVTQMGQEVILRCVPISNHLYFYWYRQILGQKVEFLVSFYNNEISEKSEIFDDQFSVERPDGSNFTLKIRSTKLEDSAMYFCASSEMRGNTIYFGEGSWLTVV.

This chain links TRBV7-9 with TRBJ2-3; possibly TRBD1 for D (6 bases). The CDR3 is 15 amino acids. Germline V lookup: CDR1 SEHNR, CDR2 FQNEAQ (reference sequence). The ends were cut back, 2 bases at V and 2 bases at J, with 11 bases in the middle. The CDR3, as DNA: TGTGCCAGCAGCTTACAAGGACAGTCCACAGATACGCAGTATTTT. It is translated as CASSLQGQSTDTQYF.

This clone was counted between two and nine times. The chain is built from TRBV4-1 and TRBJ1-1; maybe TRBD1 (6 bases). The length of the CDR3 is 16 residues. In germline, CDR1 is MGHRA, CDR2 YSYEKL. Trimming pared 0 bases from V and 1 base from J, leaving 12 bases between. In DNA form, the CDR3 reads TGCGCCAGCAGCCAAGATAGGTACAGGGCGAACACTGAAGCTTTCTTT. Amino acid sequence: CASSQDRYRANTEAFF.

The V and J genes are TRBV19 and TRBJ1-5; D might be TRBD1 (6 bases). This CDR3 comprises 16 residues. The germline CDR1 and CDR2 sequences are LNHDA and SQIVND (reference sequence). With 1 base removed from V and 3 bases from J, the gap between germline ends came to 13 bases. In nucleotides, the CDR3 is TGTGCCAGTAGTATAGCGGGACAATCACACAATCAGCCCCAGCATTTT. Amino acid sequence: CASSIAGQSHNQPQHF.

This chain uses TRBV5-5 with TRBJ2-7; TRBD1 might be the D (6 bases). Germline-derived CDR1 and CDR2 are SGHKS and YYEKEE (reference sequence). Trimming removed 0 bases at V and 0 bases at J, with 19 bases between. The CDR3 consists of 18 residues. CDR3 sequence: CASSLAGDTFTYSYEQYF. DNA for the CDR3: TGTGCCAGCAGCTTGGCCGGGGACACCTTTACTTACTCCTACGAGCAGTACTTC.

This sequence joins TRBV27 and TRBJ1-6, with D perhaps TRBD1 (6 bases). The CDR3 covers 15 residues. Germline CDR1 and CDR2: MNHEY and SMNVEV (reference sequence). Between the trimmed V and J ends, which lost 2 bases and 6 bases, there was a span of 11 bases. CDR3 amino acids: CASSLLGAGNSPLHF. CDR3 coding DNA: TGTGCCAGCAGTTTACTGGGGGCGGGTAATTCACCCCTCCACTTT.

V gene TRBV6-2 or TRBV6-3 combines with J gene TRBJ1-5; 9 bases agree with TRBD1. The germline V gene has CDR1 MNHEY and CDR2 SVGEGT. V was clipped by 6 bases and J by 0 bases; unmatched bases: 9. CDR3 length equals 17 residues. As DNA, the CDR3 is TGTGCCAGCAGCCCAGCAGGGACAGGGTCTAGCAATCAGCCCCAGCATTTT. It is translated as CASSPAGTGSSNQPQHF.

The chain's CDR3 is CAWTWTGDGYTF. The CDR3, as DNA: TGTGCCTGGACCTGGACAGGGGACGGCTACACCTTC. V and J are TRBV30 and TRBJ1-2; TRBD1 aligns across 9 bases. The CDR3 totals 12 residues. Germline V gene data show CDR1 as GTSNPN and CDR2 as SVGIG (reference sequence). Trimming at V came to 4 bases and at J to 8 bases, leaving 5 bases not matched to a gene.

The genes are TRBV27 and TRBJ2-3; 12 nucleotides line up with TRBD2. The CDR3 has 18 amino acids. The V gene end was trimmed by 2 bases and the J gene end by 1 base; junction bases not matched to a gene: 7. Germline V gene sequence: CDR1 MNHEY, CDR2 SMNVEV (reference sequence). The CDR3 DNA reads TGTGCCAGCAGTTTACTTCTAGCGGGAGGGCCGGGCACAGATACGCAGTATTTT. This gives the protein CASSLLLAGGPGTDTQYF.

This clone was seen only a few times. V and J are TRBV28 and TRBJ1-1; D may be TRBD1 (5 bases). V dropped 3 bases and J dropped 4 bases, with 15 bases sitting between them. This CDR3 is 15 amino acids long. Germline CDR1 reads MDHEN; CDR2 reads SYDVKM. The CDR3 DNA reads as TGTGCCAGCAGTTTGACTCTTCGGGGGAGCACTGAAGCTTTCTTT. Translated, it gives CASSLTLRGSTEAFF.

The chain uses TRBV10-2 and TRBJ2-7, with TRBD1 identical over 7 bases. CDR1 is WSHSY, CDR2 SAAADI, per germline. The length of the CDR3 is 14 residues. With V trimmed by 3 bases and J by 1 base, 3 bases remained unmatched. DNA for the CDR3: TGCGCCAGCAGTGAAGGGACAGATTCCTACGAGCAGTACTTC. The encoded protein is CASSEGTDSYEQYF.

V gene TRBV5-1 combines with J gene TRBJ1-6; TRBD1 matches at 9 bases. J was trimmed by 8 bases and V by 0 bases; bases with no gene match: 3. CDR1 is SGHRS, CDR2 YFSETQ, per germline. The length of the CDR3 is 15 residues. The CDR3 DNA sequence: TGCGCCAGCAGCTTGGACAGGGGGCATGATTCACCCCTCCACTTT. It specifies CASSLDRGHDSPLHF.

The rearrangement links TRBV7-9 to TRBJ2-5, with 7 bases that match TRBD1. Germline CDR1 SEHNR, CDR2 FQNEAQ (reference sequence). The trim removed 7 bases at V and 5 bases at J, leaving 10 bases unmatched. The CDR3 contains 14 residues. The CDR3 spells CASKVQGMGETQYF. The CDR3 nucleotides read TGTGCCAGCAAAGTACAGGGGATGGGGGAGACCCAGTACTTC.